This is a list of T cell receptor beta chains from one sample in a study of cytomegalovirus exposure and HLA in healthy donors. Repertoires were generated with immunoSEQ multiplex PCR, while TCRdb's copy carries only in-frame clones and drops some. The table records 130,000 or so clones, 75% to 85% of them present only once. Input material: PBMCs. The receptors originated from a man aged 35-49 years in good health and CMV-seronegative. Each CDR3 is given with its conserved first and last residue. A D gene is named only where the DNA matches it firmly. Expanded clones get a size class; other rows say once, few or many, or leave the size out.

D: TRBD1; V: TRBV29-1; J: TRBJ1-2; size: .; length: 14; CDR3: CSVEVTGGAAGYTF; DNA: TGCAGCGTTGAGGTTACAGGGGGTGCAGCGGGCTACACCTTC
D: TRBD2; V: TRBV4-3; J: TRBJ2-1; size: few; length: 15; CDR3: CASSPALGRENEQFF; DNA: TGCGCCAGCAGCCCCGCTCTCGGGAGGGAAAATGAGCAGTTCTTC
D: TRBD2; V: TRBV19; J: TRBJ2-1; size: .; length: 17; CDR3: CASSGTSGIRSYNEQFF; DNA: TGTGCCAGTAGTGGGACTAGCGGGATAAGGTCCTACAATGAGCAGTTCTTC
D: TRBD1; V: TRBV15; J: TRBJ2-7; size: few; length: 15; CDR3: CATSREQGFSYEQYF; DNA: TGTGCCACCAGCAGAGAACAGGGGTTTTCCTACGAGCAGTACTTC
D: .; V: TRBV12-5; J: TRBJ1-6; size: .; length: 14; CDR3: CASGRRDYNSPLHF; DNA: TGTGCTAGTGGTAGACGGGATTATAATTCACCCCTCCACTTT
D: .; V: TRBV6-5; J: TRBJ2-7; size: .; length: 14; CDR3: CASSVLGASYEQYF; DNA: TGTGCCAGCAGTGTTTTAGGGGCCTCCTACGAGCAGTACTTC
D: .; V: TRBV28; J: TRBJ1-1; size: .; length: 16; CDR3: CASSLHRTPGGTEAFF; DNA: TGTGCCAGCAGTCTACATCGGACCCCGGGGGGCACTGAAGCTTTCTTT
D: .; V: TRBV5-1; J: TRBJ2-5; size: .; length: 11; CDR3: CASSKQETQYF; DNA: TGCGCCAGTTCTAAGCAAGAGACCCAGTACTTC
D: .; V: TRBV7-9; J: TRBJ2-6; size: .; length: 15; CDR3: CASSLAGSGANGLTF; DNA: TGTGCCAGCAGCTTAGCGGGTTCTGGGGCCAACGGCCTGACTTTC
D: TRBD1; V: TRBV5-4; J: TRBJ1-6; size: .; length: 15; CDR3: CASSLRTGAGSPLHF; DNA: TGTGCCAGCAGCTTGAGAACAGGGGCCGGGTCACCCCTCCACTTT
D: .; V: TRBV10-3; J: TRBJ2-3; size: .; length: 16; CDR3: CAISESGGFGTDTQYF; DNA: TGTGCCATCAGTGAGTCAGGCGGTTTTGGCACAGATACGCAGTATTTT
D: .; V: TRBV5-1; J: TRBJ2-7; size: once; length: 14; CDR3: CASSRDRLTYEQYF; DNA: TGCGCCAGCAGCCGTGACAGGTTAACCTACGAGCAGTACTTC
D: .; V: TRBV27; J: TRBJ2-2; size: .; length: 14; CDR3: CASSRLWPPGELFF; DNA: TGTGCCAGCAGTCGACTCTGGCCCCCGGGGGAGCTGTTTTTT
D: TRBD2; V: TRBV27; J: TRBJ2-7; size: .; length: 12; CDR3: CASSAGAYEQYF; DNA: TGTGCCAGCAGCGCGGGGGCCTACGAGCAGTACTTC
D: TRBD2; V: TRBV28; J: TRBJ2-1; size: .; length: 16; CDR3: CASSLITSGQTAEQFF; DNA: TGTGCCAGCAGTCTGATAACTAGCGGCCAGACTGCTGAGCAGTTCTTC
D: .; V: TRBV5-4; J: TRBJ2-5; size: few; length: 13; CDR3: CASSYERRETQYF; DNA: TGTGCCAGCAGCTATGAGCGTCGGGAGACCCAGTACTTC
D: .; V: TRBV28; J: TRBJ2-5; size: .; length: 13; CDR3: CASRRTSTETQYF; DNA: TGTGCCAGCAGAAGAACTAGCACGGAGACCCAGTACTTC
D: TRBD1; V: TRBV27; J: TRBJ1-2; size: .; length: 14; CDR3: CASRQQGARRGYTF; DNA: TGTGCCAGCAGACAACAGGGGGCGAGGCGTGGCTACACCTTC
D: TRBD1; V: TRBV5-4; J: TRBJ1-6; size: .; length: 18; CDR3: CASSPSAGQGFSSSPLHF; DNA: TGTGCCAGCAGCCCCTCGGCGGGACAGGGGTTTTCGTCCTCACCCCTCCACTTT
D: TRBD2; V: TRBV5-1; J: TRBJ2-1; size: few; length: 16; CDR3: CASSRGLAGQYNEQFF; DNA: TGCGCCAGCAGCCGGGGACTAGCGGGACAATACAATGAGCAGTTCTTC
D: .; V: TRBV4-3; J: TRBJ2-5; size: .; length: 15; CDR3: CASSQLVGGGGTQYF; DNA: TGCGCCAGCAGCCAGTTGGTAGGCGGCGGTGGGACCCAGTACTTC
D: .; V: TRBV7-9; J: TRBJ2-7; size: .; length: 15; CDR3: CASSLGAGVVIEQYF; DNA: TGTGCCAGCAGCTTAGGGGCAGGGGTGGTAATCGAGCAGTACTTC
D: .; V: TRBV7-2; J: TRBJ1-1; size: .; length: 15; CDR3: CASSFFRSGNTEAFF; DNA: TGTGCCAGCAGCTTTTTCAGGTCCGGGAACACTGAAGCTTTCTTT
D: .; V: TRBV6-5; J: TRBJ2-3; size: .; length: 16; CDR3: CASSSYTRGVTDTQYF; DNA: TGTGCCAGCAGTTCCTATACCCGGGGTGTCACGGATACGCAGTATTTT
D: TRBD1; V: TRBV5-5; J: TRBJ1-2; size: .; length: 14; CDR3: CASSLQGDNYGYTF; DNA: TGTGCCAGCAGCTTACAGGGGGATAACTATGGCTACACCTTC
D: .; V: TRBV5-6; J: TRBJ2-4; size: .; length: 18; CDR3: CASSLWRNGGAAKNIQYF; DNA: TGTGCCAGCAGCTTATGGCGAAACGGGGGAGCGGCCAAAAACATTCAGTACTTC
D: .; V: TRBV7-6; J: TRBJ2-7; size: .; length: 16; CDR3: CASSLAQGTSSYEQYF; DNA: TGTGCCAGCAGCTTAGCGCAGGGGACAAGCTCCTACGAGCAGTACTTC
D: .; V: TRBV7-2; J: TRBJ1-6; size: .; length: 14; CDR3: CASSLEQGNSPLHF; DNA: TGTGCCAGCAGCTTAGAACAGGGAAATTCACCCCTCCACTTT
D: .; V: TRBV19; J: TRBJ1-2; size: .; length: 13; CDR3: CASSKDLNYGYTF; DNA: TGTGCCAGTAGTAAAGACCTCAACTATGGCTACACCTTC
D: TRBD1; V: TRBV28; J: TRBJ2-7; size: .; length: 15; CDR3: CASSSPGTANYEQYF; DNA: TGTGCCAGCAGTTCCCCCGGGACAGCTAACTACGAGCAGTACTTC
D: TRBD2; V: TRBV7-7; J: TRBJ2-1; size: .; length: 17; CDR3: CASSLRLSGGGNNEQFF; DNA: TGTGCCAGCAGCTTAAGACTAAGCGGGGGAGGGAACAATGAGCAGTTCTTC
D: .; V: TRBV9; J: TRBJ1-1; size: .; length: 14; CDR3: CASSREPANTEAFF; DNA: TGTGCCAGCAGCCGGGAGCCTGCGAACACTGAAGCTTTCTTT
D: TRBD1; V: TRBV19; J: TRBJ2-7; size: .; length: 16; CDR3: CASSINGQEFSYEQYF; DNA: TGTGCCAGTAGTATCAACGGACAGGAATTCTCCTACGAGCAGTACTTC
D: TRBD1; V: TRBV19; J: TRBJ2-1; size: .; length: 17; CDR3: CASTLRTGTGRLNEQFF; DNA: TGTGCCAGTACCCTACGCACCGGGACAGGGAGACTCAATGAGCAGTTCTTC
D: TRBD2; V: TRBV7-3; J: TRBJ2-1; size: .; length: 15; CDR3: CASSPRASGPHEQFF; DNA: TGTGCCAGCAGCCCCAGGGCTAGCGGGCCCCATGAGCAGTTCTTC
D: .; V: TRBV15; J: TRBJ1-5; size: .; length: 14; CDR3: CATSSRGSVQPQHF; DNA: TGTGCCACCAGCAGCAGGGGTTCGGTTCAGCCCCAGCATTTT
D: TRBD2; V: TRBV10-3; J: TRBJ2-1; size: .; length: 14; CDR3: CAISAGTSGNEQFF; DNA: TGTGCCATCAGTGCCGGGACTAGCGGCAATGAGCAGTTCTTC
D: .; V: TRBV19; J: TRBJ2-3; size: .; length: 14; CDR3: CASRQTGGTDTQYF; DNA: TGTGCCAGTAGGCAAACGGGAGGCACAGATACGCAGTATTTT
D: TRBD1; V: TRBV14; J: TRBJ2-3; size: .; length: 19; CDR3: CASSQDNGGRTGGTDTQYF; DNA: TGTGCCAGCAGCCAAGATAATGGCGGCCGGACAGGGGGGACAGATACGCAGTATTTT
D: .; V: TRBV7-8; J: TRBJ1-4; size: once; length: 16; CDR3: CASSPSGGTLNEKLFF; DNA: TGTGCCAGCAGCCCCTCCGGGGGGACACTTAATGAAAAACTGTTTTTT
D: .; V: TRBV11-2; J: TRBJ1-4; size: few; length: 17; CDR3: CASSSPGRRLSGEKLFF; DNA: TGTGCCAGCAGCTCCCCCGGTAGGAGGCTATCGGGAGAAAAACTGTTTTTT
D: .; V: TRBV19; J: TRBJ2-3; size: .; length: 12; CDR3: CARRTDTDTQYF; DNA: TGTGCCAGGAGGACAGACACAGATACGCAGTATTTT
D: TRBD1; V: TRBV7-9; J: TRBJ1-4; size: .; length: 15; CDR3: CASSSLQGTNEKLFF; DNA: TGTGCCAGCAGCTCTTTACAGGGGACTAATGAAAAACTGTTTTTT
D: .; V: TRBV14; J: TRBJ1-1; size: .; length: 12; CDR3: CASSQSRAEAFF; DNA: TGTGCCAGCAGCCAGTCGAGAGCTGAAGCTTTCTTT
D: .; V: TRBV2; J: TRBJ2-1; size: .; length: 15; CDR3: CASRVERSIGNEQFF; DNA: TGTGCCAGCAGGGTCGAGCGGAGCATTGGGAATGAGCAGTTCTTC